This TCR beta chain was recorded in a study of OX40 agonist ivuxolimab in advanced cancers. Clones were sequenced by immunoSEQ multiplex PCR, and TCRdb holds only the in-frame ones, with some missing. Of tens of thousands of clones in the sample, 77% are singletons; the top ten hold less than 20%. The germline gives CDR1 GTSNPN, CDR2 SVGIG (reference sequence). This CDR3 region has 15 residues. V shed 3 bases and J shed 2 bases, with 14 bases lying between them. This rearrangement joins TRBV30 to TRBJ1-3, with D perhaps matching TRBD1 (6 bases). The clonotype was recovered from an adult with an advanced solid tumor such as melanoma, head and neck, liver or kidney cancer. Sequenced here: CD4+ or CD8+ T cells sorted from blood, sampled in a trial of the OX40 agonist ivuxolimab. DNA of the CDR3: TGTGCCTGGAGCCCCGGGGGGGCGCCTGGAAACACCATATATTTT. Its protein is CAWSPGGAPGNTIYF.